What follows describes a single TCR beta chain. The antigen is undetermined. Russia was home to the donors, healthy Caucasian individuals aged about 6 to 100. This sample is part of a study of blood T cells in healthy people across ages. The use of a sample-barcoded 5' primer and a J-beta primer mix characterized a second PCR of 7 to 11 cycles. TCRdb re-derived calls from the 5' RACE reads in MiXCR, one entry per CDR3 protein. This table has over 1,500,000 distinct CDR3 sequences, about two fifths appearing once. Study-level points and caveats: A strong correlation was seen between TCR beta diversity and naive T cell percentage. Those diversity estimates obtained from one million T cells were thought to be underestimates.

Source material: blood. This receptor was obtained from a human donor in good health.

CDR3 in DNA: TGTGCCAGCATAGGAAACGAGCAGTACTTC. Its translation: CASIGNEQYF. The V and J genes are TRBV2 and TRBJ2-5, with unresolved D. TRBJ2-7 matches the DNA end more closely, so the J call is doubtful. Germline V gene data show CDR1 as SNHLY and CDR2 as FYNNEI. The CDR3 sequence is 10 residues long.